This paragraph covers one TCR beta chain sequence. Its antigen is as yet unknown. The sample originates from a study of T cell responses to AZD1222 COVID-19 vaccine. Sequencing used immunoSEQ multiplex PCR; TCRdb keeps in-frame clones, though not all of them. The table shows some 100,000 clones, with about 90% occurring only once. Trimming took 0 bases from V and 8 from J; bases not matched to a gene: 14. The CDR3 runs 18 residues. Per germline, CDR1 LGHDT and CDR2 YNNKEL (reference sequence). General study findings and limits: Close to half of all spike-specific TCRs reportedly target regions of the variants that are unmutated. Dominant at 160-218 and 743-854, vaccine-associated CD4 TCRs also spanned spike. Donors in the cohort were predominantly white British and more often female, and clonal diversity was possibly underestimated. An increase in Spike-specific TCR breadth and depth was observed after two AZD1222 doses.

The rearrangement joins TRBV3-1 (or the pseudogene TRBV3-2) to TRBJ1-4; 8 positions match TRBD1. The starting material was peripheral blood, obtained 28 days after the second AZD1222 dose. The sequence came from an adult who received the AZD1222 COVID-19 vaccine. The CDR3 DNA is TGTGCCAGCAGCCAAGATTTAGTGGGGGACAGGCGAGGGGAAAAACTGTTTTTT. Protein product: CASSQDLVGDRRGEKLFF.